The 16 T cell receptor beta chains below come from one sample, sequenced in a study of identical twins. TCRdb re-derived calls from the 5' RACE reads in MiXCR, one entry per CDR3 protein. Counted here are under 500,000 distinct CDR3 sequences, 13% to 15% occurring once; the ten biggest clones make up approximately 0.9%. A further study also used this sample, focusing on yellow fever vaccine responses in identical twins.

The sequenced sample consisted of CD4+ T cells sorted from blood. These receptors all come from a woman aged 18-29 years in good health.

The V gene is TRBV18, the J gene TRBJ1-2; no definite D call. Germline CDR1 KGHSH, CDR2 LQKENI. The CDR3 totals 14 residues. V lost 5 bases and J lost 1, with 11 bases in between. This chain's CDR3 is CASSSDFINYGYTF. The DNA of the CDR3 is TGTGCCAGCTCATCGGACTTTATTAACTATGGCTACACCTTC.

This clonotype appeared a few times. The chain has TRBV6-2 or TRBV6-3 and TRBJ2-5, with 7 bases fitting TRBD1. With V trimmed by 2 bases and J by 3 bases, 6 bases remained unmatched. From germline, CDR1 is MNHEY and CDR2 SVGEGT. CDR3 length: 15 amino acids. The CDR3 region has the DNA TGTGCCAGCAGTTACCGGGACAGCCGAGAAGAGACCCAGTACTTC. Residues: CASSYRDSREETQYF.

This clonotype was picked up many times. The genes are TRBV7-9 and TRBJ2-1; 9 bases line up with TRBD2. After removal of 3 bases from V and 1 base from J, the junction contained 4 bases not matched to a gene. Germline values: CDR1 SEHNR, CDR2 FQNEAQ (reference sequence). The CDR3 runs 16 residues. The CDR3 nucleotides read TGTGCCAGCAGCTTTGGCAGCGGGAGGTCCTACAATGAGCAGTTCTTC. Translating gives CASSFGSGRSYNEQFF.

The chain uses TRBV6-5 and TRBJ2-7; D unclear. The germline V gene has CDR1 MNHEY and CDR2 SVGAGI. This CDR3 contains 14 residues. The V gene lost 3 bases and the J gene lost 0 bases, with 9 bases spanning the gap. CDR3 protein: CASSYGLYSYEQYF. CDR3 sequence (DNA): TGTGCCAGCAGTTATGGGCTGTACTCCTACGAGCAGTACTTC.

This clonotype was seen a few times. The chain is built from TRBV6-2 or TRBV6-3 and TRBJ2-7, with D possibly being TRBD1 or TRBD2 (5 bases each). Trimming removed 6 bases from V and 1 base from J, with 10 bases in between. CDR1 and CDR2 (germline): MNHEY, SVGEGT. The CDR3 is made up of 13 amino acids. CDR3 coding DNA: TGTGCCAGCAGGGGGGACGGTTCCTACGAGCAGTACTTC. As protein: CASRGDGSYEQYF.

The sample holds a few counts of this clonotype. The CDR3 DNA reads TGTGCCAGCAGTTACTCCGCCAGAACCTACGAGCAGTACTTC. This sequence encodes CASSYSARTYEQYF. This chain uses TRBV6-5 with TRBJ2-7; D unresolved. The CDR3 runs to 14 residues. Per the germline V gene, CDR1 is MNHEY and CDR2 is SVGAGI. V was cut by 0 bases and J by 2 bases, with 8 bases left in between.

This clonotype was counted a few times. The chain is built from TRBV7-6 and TRBJ1-3; maybe TRBD1 (5 bases). V was trimmed by 4 bases and J by 1 base, leaving 11 bases between them. The CDR3 is 15 residues long. Germline-derived CDR1 and CDR2 are SGHVS and FNYEAQ. Here the CDR3 reads CASSWGGESGNTIYF. DNA for the CDR3: TGTGCCAGCAGCTGGGGGGGAGAGTCTGGAAACACCATATATTTT.

The chain recombines TRBV14 with TRBJ2-1, with TRBD2 identical over 10 bases. The junction had 13 bases not matched to a gene; V was cut back by 4 bases and J by 4 bases. This CDR3 has 18 amino acids. Germline V gene data show CDR1 as SGHDN and CDR2 as FVKESK. The CDR3 loop reads CASSPEGLAGGTYNEQFF. The CDR3 DNA reads as TGTGCCAGCAGCCCTGAGGGGTTAGCGGGGGGCACATACAATGAGCAGTTCTTC.

This chain uses TRBV28 with TRBJ2-7; 7 bases fit TRBD1. The germline V gene has CDR1 MDHEN and CDR2 SYDVKM. V was clipped by 7 bases and J by 7 bases; unmatched bases: 13. This CDR3 region has 14 residues. CDR3 amino acids: CASIVRQGRREQYF. CDR3 bases: TGTGCCAGCATTGTAAGACAGGGACGGCGGGAGCAGTACTTC.

This clonotype was observed a few times. This chain links TRBV3-1 with TRBJ1-2; D ambiguous. V lost 1 base and J lost 8, with 5 bases in between. CDR1 and CDR2 (germline): LGHDT, YNNKEL (reference sequence). This CDR3 is built from 11 residues. The CDR3 loop reads CASSQARGYTF. For the CDR3, the DNA is TGTGCCAGCAGCCAAGCTCGCGGCTACACCTTC.

This clonotype was seen a handful of times. The V call is TRBV3-1, the J call TRBJ2-1; D unclear. Trimming removed 1 base from V and 0 bases from J, with 7 bases in between. Germline V gives CDR1 LGHDT, CDR2 YNNKEL (reference sequence). CDR3 length equals 15 residues. The CDR3 here is CASSQGWSSYNEQFF. The CDR3 coding sequence is TGTGCCAGCAGCCAAGGTTGGAGCTCCTACAATGAGCAGTTCTTC.

This clonotype was recorded a few times. The chain has TRBV11-2 and TRBJ2-3, with TRBD2 identical over 11 bases. V dropped 3 bases and J dropped 0; count of bases not matched to a gene: 8. Germline V gene sequence: CDR1 SGHAT, CDR2 FQNNGV. CDR3 length: 18 amino acids. The CDR3: CASSFRSTSGTSTDTQYF. The CDR3 DNA is TGTGCCAGCAGCTTCCGATCGACTAGCGGGACTAGCACAGATACGCAGTATTTT.

The sample holds a few counts of this clonotype. The rearrangement uses TRBV11-2 and TRBJ2-2, with D tentatively TRBD1 (6 bases). From germline, CDR1 is SGHAT and CDR2 FQNNGV. The length of the CDR3 is 13 residues. The ends were cut back, 2 bases at V and 8 bases at J, with 9 bases in the middle. The CDR3 here is CASSLYRDGELFF. The DNA of the CDR3 is TGTGCCAGCAGCTTATACAGGGATGGGGAGCTGTTTTTT.

This clonotype was counted only a few times. DNA for the CDR3: TGTGCCAGCAGCATTAGTCGGGACAGGAGCACAGATACGCAGTATTTT. Amino acid sequence: CASSISRDRSTDTQYF. The chain has TRBV21-1 and TRBJ2-3; the table assigns TRBD1, which was not confirmed against the DNA. TRBV21-1 is marked as a pseudogene. This CDR3 is 16 amino acids long.

The CDR3 bases are TGTGCCAGCACTCCCGGGACGGGGACTTATACCGGGGAGCTGTTTTTT. The encoded protein is CASTPGTGTYTGELFF. V gene TRBV28 combines with J gene TRBJ2-2; TRBD2 might be the D (6 bases). The CDR3 runs to 16 residues. V was pared by 7 bases and J by 5 bases, with 20 bases between. The germline V gene has CDR1 MDHEN and CDR2 SYDVKM.

This chain connects TRBV3-1 to TRBJ2-7, with no clear D. This CDR3 contains 15 residues. From germline, CDR1 is LGHDT and CDR2 YNNKEL (reference sequence). V was shortened by 1 base and J by 2 bases, with 12 bases between the two germline ends. The CDR3 spells CASSQVALATYEQYF. The CDR3, as DNA: TGTGCCAGCAGCCAAGTGGCACTGGCTACCTACGAGCAGTACTTC.